This T cell receptor beta chain was obtained from a study of T cells expressing NK-cell markers. Looking at the study overall: In sorted CD3+CD56+NKG2C+, CD3+CD56+NKG2C- and CD3+CD56-NKG2C+ T cells, TCR beta repertoires were obtained. Study outcomes and limitations: Dominant NKG2C+ clonotype frequencies of about 1.0-8% of CD8+ T cells were measured in more than five donors. Whether expanded NKG2C+ T cell clones were HCMV specific stayed uncertain.

In generating TCR beta cDNA, 5'RACE template switching with UMIs was used. TCRdb reprocessed the 5' RACE reads, keeping one entry per CDR3 protein, no DNA. The table lists hundreds of thousands of distinct CDR3 sequences. A remark on this clonotype: As yet, its antigen is unknown.

Germline CDR1 and CDR2: SGHAT and FQNNGV. The CDR3 has 16 residues. The chain recombines TRBV11-2 with TRBJ2-3. This receptor was identified in a woman between 18 and 70 years old in good health. Source material: blood T cells: a sorted CD56 or NKG2C T cell subset, CD4+ or CD8+ T cells, or bulk PBMC T cells (not recorded which). The CDR3 loop reads CASSLGAYSSTDTQYF.